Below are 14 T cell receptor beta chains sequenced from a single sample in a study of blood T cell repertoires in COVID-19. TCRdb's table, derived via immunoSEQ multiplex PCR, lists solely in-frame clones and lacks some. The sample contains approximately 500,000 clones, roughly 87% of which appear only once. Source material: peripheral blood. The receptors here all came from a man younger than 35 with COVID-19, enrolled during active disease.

The CDR3 loop is CSASLPSEQFF. The CDR3 bases are TGCAGTGCTAGTCTTCCTTCTGAGCAGTTCTTC. This chain links TRBV20-1 with TRBJ2-1, with D unresolved. CDR1 and CDR2 (germline): DFQATT, SNEGSKA (reference sequence). Trimming removed 3 bases from V and 9 bases from J, with 9 bases in between. This CDR3 spans 11 amino acids.

The CDR3 region is CASSVRTANTGELFF. As DNA, the CDR3 is TGCGCCAGCAGCGTTCGGACAGCGAACACCGGGGAGCTGTTTTTT. The rearrangement uses TRBV4-1 and TRBJ2-2; a weak D match, TRBD1 (6 bases). This CDR3 region has 15 residues. Germline V gene lookup returns CDR1 MGHRA and CDR2 YSYEKL. V was shortened by 5 bases and J by 0 bases, with 10 bases between the two germline ends.

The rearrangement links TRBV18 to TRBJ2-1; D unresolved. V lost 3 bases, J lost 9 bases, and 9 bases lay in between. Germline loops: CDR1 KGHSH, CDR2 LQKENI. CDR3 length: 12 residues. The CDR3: CASSPRNSEQFF. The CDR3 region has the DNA TGTGCCAGCTCACCTAGGAACAGTGAGCAGTTCTTC.

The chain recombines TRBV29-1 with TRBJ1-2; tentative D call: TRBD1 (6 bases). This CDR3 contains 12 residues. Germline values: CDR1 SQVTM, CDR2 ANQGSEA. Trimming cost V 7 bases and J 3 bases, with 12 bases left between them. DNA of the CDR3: TGCAGCGGACAGGAGGAGGACTATGGCTACACCTTC. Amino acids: CSGQEEDYGYTF.

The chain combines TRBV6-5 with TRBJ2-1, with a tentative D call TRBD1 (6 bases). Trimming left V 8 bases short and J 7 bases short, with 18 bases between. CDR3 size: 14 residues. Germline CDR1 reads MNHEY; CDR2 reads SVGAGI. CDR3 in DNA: TGTGCCAGCTCCCCCACAGGGTTTGGTAATGAGCAGTTCTTC. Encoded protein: CASSPTGFGNEQFF.

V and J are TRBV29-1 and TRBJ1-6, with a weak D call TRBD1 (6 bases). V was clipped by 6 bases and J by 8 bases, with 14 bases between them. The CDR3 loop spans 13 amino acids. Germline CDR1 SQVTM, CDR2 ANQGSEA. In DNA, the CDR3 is TGCAGCGTGCAACACAGGGCGGATTCACCCCTCCACTTT. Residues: CSVQHRADSPLHF.

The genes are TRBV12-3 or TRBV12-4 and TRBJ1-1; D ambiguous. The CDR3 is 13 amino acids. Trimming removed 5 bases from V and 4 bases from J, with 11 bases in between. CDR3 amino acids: CASSLAAGTEAFF. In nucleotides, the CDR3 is TGTGCCAGCAGTCTCGCGGCGGGCACTGAAGCTTTCTTT.

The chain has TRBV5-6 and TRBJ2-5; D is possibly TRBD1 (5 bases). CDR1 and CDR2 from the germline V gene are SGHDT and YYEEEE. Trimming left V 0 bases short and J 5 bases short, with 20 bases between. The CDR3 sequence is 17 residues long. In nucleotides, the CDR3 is TGTGCCAGCAGCTTGGCAGGGCTCATAGCAAGGGTTGAGACCCAGTACTTC. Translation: CASSLAGLIARVETQYF.

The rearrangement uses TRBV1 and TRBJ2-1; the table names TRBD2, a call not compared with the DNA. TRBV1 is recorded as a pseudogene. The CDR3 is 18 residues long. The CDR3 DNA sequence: TGCACCAGCAGCCATAACCTACCGGGACTAGCAAAGGGGAATGAGCAGTTCTTC. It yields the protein CTSSHNLPGLAKGNEQFF.

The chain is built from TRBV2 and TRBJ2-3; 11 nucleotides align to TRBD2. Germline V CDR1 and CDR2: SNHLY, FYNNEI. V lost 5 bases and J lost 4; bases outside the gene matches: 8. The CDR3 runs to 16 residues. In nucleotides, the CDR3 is TGTGCCAGCAGTCCCAGACTAGCGGGGACCCCAGATACGCAGTATTTT. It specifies CASSPRLAGTPDTQYF.

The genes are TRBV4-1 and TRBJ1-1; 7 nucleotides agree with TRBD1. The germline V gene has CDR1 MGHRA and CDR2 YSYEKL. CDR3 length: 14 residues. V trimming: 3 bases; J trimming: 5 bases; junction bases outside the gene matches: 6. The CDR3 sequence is CASSHRDSRTEAFF. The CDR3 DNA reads TGCGCCAGCAGCCACCGGGACAGCCGAACTGAAGCTTTCTTT.

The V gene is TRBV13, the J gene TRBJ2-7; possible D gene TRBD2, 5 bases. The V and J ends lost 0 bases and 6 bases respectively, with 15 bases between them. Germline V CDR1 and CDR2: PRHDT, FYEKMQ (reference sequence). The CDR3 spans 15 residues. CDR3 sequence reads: CASSLGSVSSSEQYF. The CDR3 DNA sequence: TGTGCCAGCAGCTTAGGTAGCGTTAGCTCGAGCGAGCAGTACTTC.

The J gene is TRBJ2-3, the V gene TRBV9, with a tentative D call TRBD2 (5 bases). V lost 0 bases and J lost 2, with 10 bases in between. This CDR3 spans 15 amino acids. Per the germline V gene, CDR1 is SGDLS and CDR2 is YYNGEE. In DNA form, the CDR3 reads TGTGCCAGCAGCGTAGGAGGACTGAACACAGATACGCAGTATTTT. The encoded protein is CASSVGGLNTDTQYF.

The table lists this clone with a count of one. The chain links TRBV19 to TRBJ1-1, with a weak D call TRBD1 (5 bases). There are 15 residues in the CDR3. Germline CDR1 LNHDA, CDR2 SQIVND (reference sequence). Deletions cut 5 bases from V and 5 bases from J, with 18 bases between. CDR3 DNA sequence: TGTGCCAGTAGTTGGACATTATCGATTGAGACTGAAGCTTTCTTT. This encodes CASSWTLSIETEAFF. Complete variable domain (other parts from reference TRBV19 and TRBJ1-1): DGGITQSPKYLFRKEGQNVTLSCEQNLNHDAMYWYRQDPGQGLRLIYYSQIVNDFQKGDIAEGYSVSREKKESFPLTVTSAQKNPTAFYLCASSWTLSIETEAFFGQGTRLTVV.